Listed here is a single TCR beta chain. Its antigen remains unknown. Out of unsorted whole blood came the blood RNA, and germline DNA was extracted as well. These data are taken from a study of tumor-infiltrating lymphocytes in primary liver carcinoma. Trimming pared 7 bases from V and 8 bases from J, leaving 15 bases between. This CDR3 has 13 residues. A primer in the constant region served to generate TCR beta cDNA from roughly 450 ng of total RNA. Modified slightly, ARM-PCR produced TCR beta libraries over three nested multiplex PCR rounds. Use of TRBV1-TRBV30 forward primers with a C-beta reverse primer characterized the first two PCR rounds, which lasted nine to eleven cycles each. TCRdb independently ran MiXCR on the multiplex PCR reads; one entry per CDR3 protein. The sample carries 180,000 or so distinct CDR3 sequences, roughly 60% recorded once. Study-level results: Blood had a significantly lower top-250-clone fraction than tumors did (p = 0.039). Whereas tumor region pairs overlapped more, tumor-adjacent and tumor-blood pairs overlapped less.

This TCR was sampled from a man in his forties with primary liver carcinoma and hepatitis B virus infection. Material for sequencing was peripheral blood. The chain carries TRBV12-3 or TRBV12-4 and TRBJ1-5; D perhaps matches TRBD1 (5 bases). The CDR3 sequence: CASNTGPAEPQHF. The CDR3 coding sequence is TGTGCCAGCAATACAGGCCCGGCTGAGCCCCAGCATTTT.